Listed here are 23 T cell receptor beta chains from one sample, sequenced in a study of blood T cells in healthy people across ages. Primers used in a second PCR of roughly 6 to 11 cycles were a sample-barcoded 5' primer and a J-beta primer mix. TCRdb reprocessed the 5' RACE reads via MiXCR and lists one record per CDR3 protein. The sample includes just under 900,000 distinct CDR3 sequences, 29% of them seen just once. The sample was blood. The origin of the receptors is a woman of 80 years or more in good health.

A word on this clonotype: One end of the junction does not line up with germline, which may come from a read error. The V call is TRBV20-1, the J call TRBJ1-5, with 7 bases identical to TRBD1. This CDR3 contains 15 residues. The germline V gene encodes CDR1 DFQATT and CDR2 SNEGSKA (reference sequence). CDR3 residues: CGAPLTDRYNQPQHF. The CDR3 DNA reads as TGCGGTGCGCCCCTAACGGACAGGTACAATCAGCCCCAGCATTTT.

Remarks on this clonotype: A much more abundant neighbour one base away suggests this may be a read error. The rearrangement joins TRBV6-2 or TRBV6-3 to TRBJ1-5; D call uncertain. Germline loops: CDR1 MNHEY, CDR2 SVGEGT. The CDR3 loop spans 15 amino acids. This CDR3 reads CASSYSGGLNQPRHF. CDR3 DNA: TGTGCCAGCAGTTACAGTGGAGGGCTCAATCAGCCCCGGCATTTT.

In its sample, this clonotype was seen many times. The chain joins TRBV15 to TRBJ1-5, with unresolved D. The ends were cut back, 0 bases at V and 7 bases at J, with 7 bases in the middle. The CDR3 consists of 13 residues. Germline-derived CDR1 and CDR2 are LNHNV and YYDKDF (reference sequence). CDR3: CATSRDLIQPQHF. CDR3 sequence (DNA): TGTGCCACCAGCAGAGATTTGATACAGCCCCAGCATTTT.

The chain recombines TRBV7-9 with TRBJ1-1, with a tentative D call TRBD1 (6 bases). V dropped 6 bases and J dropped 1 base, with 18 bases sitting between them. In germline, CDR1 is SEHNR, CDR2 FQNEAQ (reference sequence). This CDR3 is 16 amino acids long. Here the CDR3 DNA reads TGTGCCAGCAGTTCCCTTCAGACAGGAGCGAACACTGAAGCTTTCTTT. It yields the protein CASSSLQTGANTEAFF. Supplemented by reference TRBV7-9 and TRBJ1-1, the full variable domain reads DTGVSQNPRHKITKRGQNVTFRCDPISEHNRLYWYRQTLGQGPEFLTYFQNEAQLEKSRLLSDRFSAERPKGSFSTLEIQRTEQGDSAMYLCASSSLQTGANTEAFFGQGTRLTVV.

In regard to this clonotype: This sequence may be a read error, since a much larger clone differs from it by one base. The CDR3 reads CASSPRGTGGREQYF. The CDR3 DNA follows: TGTGCCAGCTCACCACGGGGCACAGGGGGCCGCGAGCAGTACTTC. The V gene is TRBV18, the J gene TRBJ2-5, with TRBD1 identical over 9 bases. The closer fit of TRBJ2-7 to the DNA end suggests the J call may be wrong. This CDR3 contains 15 residues. Germline V CDR1 and CDR2: KGHSH, LQKENI.

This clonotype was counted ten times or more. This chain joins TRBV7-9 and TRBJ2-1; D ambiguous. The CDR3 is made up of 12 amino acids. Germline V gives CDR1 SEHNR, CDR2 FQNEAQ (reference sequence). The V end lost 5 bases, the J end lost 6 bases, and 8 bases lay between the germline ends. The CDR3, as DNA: TGTGCCAGCAGCATCCAAACCAATGAGCAGTTCTTC. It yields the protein CASSIQTNEQFF.

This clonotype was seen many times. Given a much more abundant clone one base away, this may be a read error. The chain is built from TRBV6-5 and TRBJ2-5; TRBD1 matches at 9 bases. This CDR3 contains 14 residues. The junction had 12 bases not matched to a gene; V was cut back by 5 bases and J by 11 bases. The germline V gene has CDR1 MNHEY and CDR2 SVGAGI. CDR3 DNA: TGTGCCAGCAGTCCCGGGGACAGGGTTCCTGAGCAGTACTTC. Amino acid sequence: CASSPGDRVPEQYF.

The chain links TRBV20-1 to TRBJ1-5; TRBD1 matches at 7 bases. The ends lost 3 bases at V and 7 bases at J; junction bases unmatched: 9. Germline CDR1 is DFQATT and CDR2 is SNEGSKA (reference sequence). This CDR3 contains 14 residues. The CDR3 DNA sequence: TGCAGTGCTAGGCTGACAGGGCGGGAGCAGCCCCAGCATTTT. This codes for CSARLTGREQPQHF.

The CDR3 nucleotides are TGCAGCGTTGATGGCGGGGAAGAGACCCAGTACTTC. Protein sequence: CSVDGGEETQYF. The rearrangement links TRBV29-1 to TRBJ2-5, with D perhaps matching TRBD2 (6 bases). From germline, CDR1 is SQVTM and CDR2 ANQGSEA. This CDR3 is 12 amino acids long. V was pared by 3 bases and J by 3 bases, with 8 bases between.

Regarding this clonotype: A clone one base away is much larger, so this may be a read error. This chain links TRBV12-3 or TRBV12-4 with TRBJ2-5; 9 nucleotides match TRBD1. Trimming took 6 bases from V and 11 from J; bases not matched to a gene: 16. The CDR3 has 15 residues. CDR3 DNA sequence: TGTGCCAGCAGCCCCCGACAGGGGGGACCCCCTGAGCAGTACTTC. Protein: CASSPRQGGPPEQYF.

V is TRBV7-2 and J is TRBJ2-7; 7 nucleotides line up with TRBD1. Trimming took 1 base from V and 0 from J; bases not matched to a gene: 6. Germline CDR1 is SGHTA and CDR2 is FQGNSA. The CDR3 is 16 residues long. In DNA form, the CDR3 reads TGTGCCAGCAGCTTAGGATCAGACAGGGCCTCCTACGAGCAGTACTTC. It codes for CASSLGSDRASYEQYF.

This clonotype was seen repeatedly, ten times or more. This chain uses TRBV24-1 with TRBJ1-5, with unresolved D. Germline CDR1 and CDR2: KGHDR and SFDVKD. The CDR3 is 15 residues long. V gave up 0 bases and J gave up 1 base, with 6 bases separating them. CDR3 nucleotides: TGTGCCACCAGTGATTTGGAGGGAAGCAATCAGCCCCAGCATTTT. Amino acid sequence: CATSDLEGSNQPQHF.

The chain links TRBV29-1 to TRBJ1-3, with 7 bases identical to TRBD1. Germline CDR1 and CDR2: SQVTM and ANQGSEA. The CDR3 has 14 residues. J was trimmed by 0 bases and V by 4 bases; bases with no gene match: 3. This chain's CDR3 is CSVVDRASGNTIYF. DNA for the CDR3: TGCAGCGTTGTCGACAGGGCCTCTGGAAACACCATATATTTT.

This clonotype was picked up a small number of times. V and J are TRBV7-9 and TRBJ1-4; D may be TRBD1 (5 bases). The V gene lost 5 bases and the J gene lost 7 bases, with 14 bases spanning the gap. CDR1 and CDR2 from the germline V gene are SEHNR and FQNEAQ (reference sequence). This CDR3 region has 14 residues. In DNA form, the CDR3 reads TGTGCCAGCAGCGTCAGGGTGGGCGGTGAAAAACTGTTTTTT. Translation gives CASSVRVGGEKLFF.

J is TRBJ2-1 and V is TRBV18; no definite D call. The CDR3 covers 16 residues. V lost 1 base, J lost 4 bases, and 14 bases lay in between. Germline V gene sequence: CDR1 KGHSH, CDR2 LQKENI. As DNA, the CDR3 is TGTGCCAGCTCACCACAGGCTGGCTTGGGGTACAATGAGCAGTTCTTC. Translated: CASSPQAGLGYNEQFF.

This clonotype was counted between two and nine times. The CDR3 DNA reads TGTGCCAGCAGCCCAACGACAGGGCACACTGAAGCTTTCTTT. Translation: CASSPTTGHTEAFF. The chain is built from TRBV5-4 and TRBJ1-1, with 7 bases that match TRBD1. This CDR3 region has 14 residues. The germline V gene encodes CDR1 SGHNT and CDR2 YYREEE (reference sequence). Trimming at V came to 4 bases and at J to 3 bases, leaving 6 bases not matched to a gene.

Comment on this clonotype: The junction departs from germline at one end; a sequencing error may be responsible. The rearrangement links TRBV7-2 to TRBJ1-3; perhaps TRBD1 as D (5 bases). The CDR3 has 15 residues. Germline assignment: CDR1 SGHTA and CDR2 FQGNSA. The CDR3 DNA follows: TGTGCCAGCAGCAGGGACGGAGGCCCTGGAAGCACCATATATTTT. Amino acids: CASSRDGGPGSTIYF.

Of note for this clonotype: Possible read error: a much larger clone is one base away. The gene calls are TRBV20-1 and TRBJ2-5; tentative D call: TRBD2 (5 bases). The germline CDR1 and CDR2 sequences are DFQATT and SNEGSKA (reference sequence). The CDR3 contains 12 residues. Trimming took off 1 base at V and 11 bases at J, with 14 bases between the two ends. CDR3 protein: CSARGAEYRQYF. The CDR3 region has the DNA TGCAGTGCTAGAGGAGCGGAGTATCGGCAGTACTTC.

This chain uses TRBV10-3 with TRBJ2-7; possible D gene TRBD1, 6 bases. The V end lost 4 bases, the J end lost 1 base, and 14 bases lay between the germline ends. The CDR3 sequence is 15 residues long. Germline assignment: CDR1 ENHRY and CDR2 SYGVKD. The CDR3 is CAISGTDSMSYEQYF. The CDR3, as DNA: TGTGCCATCAGTGGGACAGATTCAATGTCCTACGAGCAGTACTTC.

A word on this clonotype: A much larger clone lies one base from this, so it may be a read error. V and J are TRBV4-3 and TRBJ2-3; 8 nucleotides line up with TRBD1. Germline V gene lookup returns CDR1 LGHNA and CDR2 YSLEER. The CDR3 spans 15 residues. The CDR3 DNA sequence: TGCGCCAGCAGCCAAGATTTTACAGGGGGAGATGCGCAGTATTTT. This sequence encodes CASSQDFTGGDAQYF.

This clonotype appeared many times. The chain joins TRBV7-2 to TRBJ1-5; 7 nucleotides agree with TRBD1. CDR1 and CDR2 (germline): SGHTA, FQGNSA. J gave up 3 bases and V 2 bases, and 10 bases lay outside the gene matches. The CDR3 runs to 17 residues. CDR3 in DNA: TGTGCCAGCAGCTTATATCGCCCGGGACAGTTCAATCAGCCCCAGCATTTT. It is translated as CASSLYRPGQFNQPQHF.

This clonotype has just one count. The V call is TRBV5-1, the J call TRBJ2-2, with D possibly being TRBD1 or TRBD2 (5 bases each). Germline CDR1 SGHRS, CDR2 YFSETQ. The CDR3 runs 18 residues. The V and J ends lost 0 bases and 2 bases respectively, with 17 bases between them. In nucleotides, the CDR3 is TGCGCCAGCAGCTTGGATGGCTGGGACGGGTCCAACACCGGGGAGCTGTTTTTT. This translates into CASSLDGWDGSNTGELFF.

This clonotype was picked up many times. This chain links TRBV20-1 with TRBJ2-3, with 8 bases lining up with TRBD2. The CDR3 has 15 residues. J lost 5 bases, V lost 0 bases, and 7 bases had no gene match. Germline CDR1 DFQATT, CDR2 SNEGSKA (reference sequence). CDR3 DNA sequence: TGCAGTGCTAGAGATCCCAGCGGGGGTAAAGATACGCAGTATTTT. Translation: CSARDPSGGKDTQYF.